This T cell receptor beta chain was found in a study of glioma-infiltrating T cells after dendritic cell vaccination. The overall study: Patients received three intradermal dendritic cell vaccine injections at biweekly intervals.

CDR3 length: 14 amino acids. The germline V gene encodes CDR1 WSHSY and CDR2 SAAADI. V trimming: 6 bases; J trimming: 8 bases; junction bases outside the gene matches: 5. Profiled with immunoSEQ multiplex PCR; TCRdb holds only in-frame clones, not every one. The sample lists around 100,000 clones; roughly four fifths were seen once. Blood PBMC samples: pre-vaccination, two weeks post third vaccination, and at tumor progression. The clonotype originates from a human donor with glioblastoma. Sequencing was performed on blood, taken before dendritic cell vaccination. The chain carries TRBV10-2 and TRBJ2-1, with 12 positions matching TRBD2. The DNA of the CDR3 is TGCGCCAGCAGGGCTAGCGGGGGGGCTTATGAGCAGTTCTTC. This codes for CASRASGGAYEQFF.